These T cell receptor beta chains were read from a single sample in a study of shared clonotypes between healthy human individuals. Only in-frame clones appear in the TCRdb table, and some are missing; sequencing was by immunoSEQ multiplex PCR. The sample lists 2 million to 2.5 million clones, roughly 95% occurring once. Sequencing was performed on naive CD4+ T cells sorted from blood. Receptors were obtained from a man younger than 35 in good health. The CDR3 runs from the conserved cysteine through the conserved F or W. The order of the fields is D gene, V gene, clone size, J gene, CDR3 protein, CDR3 DNA. D genes are given only for firm matches. Size tells how often a clone was seen (once, few, many) or the class of an expanded clone, and some rows leave it out.

>NA|TRBV30|NA|TRBJ1-5
CAWSVAGTSQPQHF
TGTGCCTGGAGTGTGGCAGGGACGAGTCAGCCCCAGCATTTT
>NA|TRBV6-5|NA|TRBJ2-7
CASSYRAGRSSEQYF
TGTGCCAGCAGTTACCGTGCAGGGCGCTCATCCGAGCAGTACTTC
>TRBD1|TRBV7-2|NA|TRBJ1-6
CASSLEGGTGLSPLHF
TGTGCCAGCAGCTTAGAAGGGGGGACAGGGCTCTCACCCCTCCACTTT
>NA|TRBV9|NA|TRBJ2-1
CASSVAELNNEQFF
TGTGCCAGCAGCGTAGCGGAGCTAAACAATGAGCAGTTCTTC
>NA|TRBV18|NA|TRBJ2-3
CASSPSGQPTDTQYF
TGTGCCAGCTCACCATCAGGACAGCCCACAGATACGCAGTATTTT
>NA|TRBV20-1|NA|TRBJ2-1
CSADGGDEQFF
TGCAGTGCGGACGGCGGGGATGAGCAGTTCTTC
>NA|TRBV6-1|NA|TRBJ1-5
CASISGGNQPQHF
TGTGCCAGCATTTCGGGGGGCAATCAGCCCCAGCATTTT
>NA|TRBV6-1|NA|TRBJ1-5
CASRPGNGPQHF
TGTGCCAGCAGGCCTGGGAATGGGCCCCAGCATTTT
>TRBD1|TRBV7-2|NA|TRBJ1-1
CASSRDRDTEAFF
TGTGCCAGCAGCCGGGACAGGGACACTGAAGCTTTCTTT
>NA|TRBV19|NA|TRBJ1-6
CASSLGMNNSPLHF
TGTGCCAGTAGTCTGGGTATGAATAATTCACCCCTCCACTTT
>TRBD2|TRBV11-2|NA|TRBJ2-1
CASSFGGLLTYNEQFF
TGTGCCAGCAGCTTCGGGGGGTTGCTTACCTACAATGAGCAGTTCTTC
>NA|TRBV30|NA|TRBJ1-1
CALSHNTEAFF
TGTGCCCTCTCACACAACACTGAAGCTTTCTTT
>NA|TRBV2|NA|TRBJ1-1
CASRVGPPGTEAFF
TGTGCCAGCAGAGTAGGACCCCCTGGCACTGAAGCTTTCTTT
>NA|TRBV11-1|NA|TRBJ2-1
CASSLLGSYNEQFF
TGTGCCAGCAGCTTATTAGGGAGTTACAATGAGCAGTTCTTC
>TRBD1|TRBV9|NA|TRBJ1-1
CASSVTGGGNEAFF
TGTGCCAGCAGCGTTACAGGGGGCGGTAATGAAGCTTTCTTT
>NA|TRBV2|NA|TRBJ2-5
CASSGGLRETQYF
TGTGCCAGCAGTGGCGGGCTAAGGGAGACCCAGTACTTC
>NA|TRBV6-4|NA|TRBJ1-2
CASSDRGGGPVYGYTF
TGTGCCAGCAGTGACAGGGGCGGCGGGCCCGTTTATGGCTACACCTTC
>NA|TRBV6-6|once|TRBJ1-3
CASSSGQPGNTIYF
TGTGCCAGCAGTTCAGGACAGCCTGGAAACACCATATATTTT
>NA|TRBV5-1|NA|TRBJ1-2
CASSEVGQAHGYTF
TGCGCCAGCAGCGAGGTGGGCCAAGCTCATGGCTACACCTTC
>TRBD1|TRBV5-1|NA|TRBJ2-7
CASSPGQGAGNEQYF
TGCGCCAGCAGCCCGGGACAGGGCGCAGGAAACGAGCAGTACTTC
>NA|TRBV11-2|NA|TRBJ2-5
CASSLRAGFRETQYF
TGTGCCAGCAGCTTAAGGGCGGGGTTTCGAGAGACCCAGTACTTC
>NA|TRBV19|NA|TRBJ2-7
CASSIVFGGGAGEQYF
TGTGCCAGTAGTATAGTTTTCGGAGGGGGCGCGGGCGAGCAGTACTTC
>NA|TRBV20-1|NA|TRBJ2-7
CSAQQGYEQYF
TGCAGTGCTCAACAGGGTTACGAGCAGTACTTC
>NA|TRBV29-1|few|TRBJ1-1
CSVGTGDYTEAFF
TGCAGCGTTGGTACAGGTGATTACACTGAAGCTTTCTTT
>NA|TRBV18|NA|TRBJ1-4
CASSRSVEEKLFF
TGTGCCAGCTCACGGTCAGTTGAGGAAAAACTGTTTTTT
>NA|TRBV5-4|NA|TRBJ1-3
CASSLSVSSGNTIYF
TGTGCCAGCAGCTTGTCAGTCAGCTCTGGAAACACCATATATTTT
>TRBD1|TRBV5-7|NA|TRBJ1-5
CASSGQANQPQHF
TGTGCCAGCAGCGGACAGGCAAATCAGCCCCAGCATTTT
>NA|TRBV7-9|NA|TRBJ2-2
CASSLGGTLSGELFF
TGTGCCAGCAGCTTAGGAGGAACCCTTAGTGGGGAGCTGTTTTTT
>TRBD1|TRBV10-3|NA|TRBJ2-5
CAISPGTGYQETQYF
TGTGCCATCAGTCCCGGGACAGGGTACCAAGAGACCCAGTACTTC
>TRBD1|TRBV10-3|NA|TRBJ1-1
CAITVDRPTEAFF
TGTGCCATCACCGTGGACAGGCCCACTGAAGCTTTCTTT
>TRBD1|TRBV10-3|NA|TRBJ1-2
CAISAGTGNYGYTF
TGTGCCATCAGTGCCGGGACAGGTAACTATGGCTACACCTTC
>NA|TRBV5-8|NA|TRBJ2-2
CASSLARRPSATGELFF
TGTGCCAGCAGCTTGGCGAGGCGTCCCTCGGCCACCGGGGAGCTGTTTTTT
>TRBD1|TRBV7-9|NA|TRBJ2-5
CASSLGVTGETQYF
TGTGCCAGCAGCTTAGGGGTGACAGGGGAGACCCAGTACTTC
>NA|TRBV30|few|TRBJ2-7
CAWSVQSYEQYF
TGTGCCTGGAGTGTACAGTCCTACGAGCAGTACTTC
>TRBD1|TRBV10-3|once|TRBJ1-6
CAISPGTGSGSPLHF
TGTGCCATCAGTCCCGGGACAGGGTCGGGATCACCCCTCCACTTT
>TRBD2|TRBV11-2|NA|TRBJ2-1
CASSFTSGSLHEQFF
TGTGCCAGCAGCTTCACTAGCGGGAGTCTGCATGAGCAGTTCTTC
>TRBD1|TRBV6-1|NA|TRBJ2-5
CASSADRSETQYF
TGTGCCAGCAGTGCGGACAGGAGCGAGACCCAGTACTTC
>NA|TRBV7-2|NA|TRBJ2-3
CASSLQSTSTDTQYF
TGTGCCAGCAGCTTACAGTCTACTAGCACAGATACGCAGTATTTT
>NA|TRBV2|NA|TRBJ1-1
CASSGGWNTEAFF
TGTGCCAGCAGTGGGGGCTGGAACACTGAAGCTTTCTTT
>TRBD1|TRBV6-5|NA|TRBJ1-2
CASSTPGQGAYGYTF
TGTGCCAGCAGTACACCGGGACAGGGGGCCTATGGCTACACCTTC
>NA|TRBV28|once|TRBJ1-1
CASSRARVGGAEAFF
TGTGCCAGCAGTCGGGCTCGTGTGGGGGGGGCTGAAGCTTTCTTT
>NA|TRBV29-1|NA|TRBJ2-5
CSVGGEETQYF
TGCAGCGTTGGAGGCGAGGAGACCCAGTACTTC
>TRBD1|TRBV28|NA|TRBJ1-5
CASSSLGQAFNQPQHF
TGTGCCAGCAGCTCTCTAGGACAGGCCTTTAATCAGCCCCAGCATTTT
>TRBD1|TRBV19|NA|TRBJ2-5
CASSAYSGTGVETQYF
TGTGCCAGTAGTGCCTACTCCGGGACAGGGGTAGAGACCCAGTACTTC
>NA|TRBV7-9|NA|TRBJ2-3
CASSQVTDTQYF
TGTGCCAGCAGCCAGGTAACAGATACGCAGTATTTT
>NA|TRBV5-1|NA|TRBJ2-5
CASSLKEFGTQYF
TGCGCCAGCAGCTTGAAGGAATTTGGGACCCAGTACTTC
>TRBD1|TRBV27|NA|TRBJ2-7
CASSLKGTGRYEQYF
TGTGCCAGCAGTTTAAAGGGGACAGGGAGGTACGAGCAGTACTTC
>NA|TRBV19|NA|TRBJ2-5
CASSKSAIQETQYF
TGTGCCAGTAGTAAGAGCGCGATCCAAGAGACCCAGTACTTC
>NA|TRBV7-2|NA|TRBJ2-3
CASSLTPRRSDTQYF
TGTGCCAGCAGCTTAACGCCGCGGCGGTCAGATACGCAGTATTTT
>TRBD1|TRBV30|NA|TRBJ2-7
CAWETGTGSYEQYF
TGTGCCTGGGAAACCGGGACAGGGTCCTACGAGCAGTACTTC
>TRBD2|TRBV9|NA|TRBJ2-1
CASSLTSGGYNEQFF
TGTGCCAGCAGCCTTACTAGCGGGGGCTACAATGAGCAGTTCTTC